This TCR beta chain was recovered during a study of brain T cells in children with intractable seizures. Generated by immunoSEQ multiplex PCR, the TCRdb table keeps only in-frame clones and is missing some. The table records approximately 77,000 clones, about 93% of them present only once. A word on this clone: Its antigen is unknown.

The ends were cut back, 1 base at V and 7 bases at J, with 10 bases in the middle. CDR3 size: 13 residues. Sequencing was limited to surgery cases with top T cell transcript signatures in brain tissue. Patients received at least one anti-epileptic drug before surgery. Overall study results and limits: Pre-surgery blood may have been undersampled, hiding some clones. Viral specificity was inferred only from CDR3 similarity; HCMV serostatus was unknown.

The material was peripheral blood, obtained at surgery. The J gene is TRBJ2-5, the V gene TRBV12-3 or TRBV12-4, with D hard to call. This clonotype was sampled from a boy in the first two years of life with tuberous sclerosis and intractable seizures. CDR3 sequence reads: CASSLGHVGTQYF. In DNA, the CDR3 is TGTGCCAGCAGTTTAGGGCACGTCGGGACCCAGTACTTC.